The clone carrying this TCR beta chain was seen repeatedly, ten times or more. Germline lookup yields CDR1 DFQATT and CDR2 SNEGSKA (reference sequence). The V segment lost 6 bases and the J segment 4 bases; nucleotides outside the gene matches: 14. The CDR3 consists of 16 residues. Template material for amplifying TCR beta CDR3 regions consisted of RNA transcripts. Primed by the HTBI set, a first-round RT-PCR was run on the TCR CDR3. A single record per CDR3 protein comes from TCRdb applying MiXCR to the multiplex PCR reads. The data contain about 560,000 distinct CDR3 sequences, 13% to 15% of them seen just once; the ten biggest clones take up roughly 13%. These data are taken from a study of T cells in Graves' hyperthyroidism and ophthalmopathy.

The chain is built from TRBV20-1 and TRBJ2-2; 7 nucleotides agree with TRBD2. The origin of this receptor is a woman in her 40s with Graves' hyperthyroidism. The sample comprised blood. The CDR3 coding sequence is TGCAGTGCCCCGATGAAGGCGGGAGTGTTCACCGGGGAGCTGTTTTTT. Translating it yields CSAPMKAGVFTGELFF.